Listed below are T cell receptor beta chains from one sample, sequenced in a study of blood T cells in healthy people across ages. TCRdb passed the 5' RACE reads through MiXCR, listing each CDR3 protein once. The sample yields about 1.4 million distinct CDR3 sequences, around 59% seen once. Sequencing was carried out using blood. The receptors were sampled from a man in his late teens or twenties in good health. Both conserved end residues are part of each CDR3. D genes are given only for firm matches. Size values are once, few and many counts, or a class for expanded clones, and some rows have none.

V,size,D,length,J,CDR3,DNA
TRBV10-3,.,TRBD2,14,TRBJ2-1,CAITGTSGYNEQFF,TGTGCCATCACCGGGACTAGCGGCTACAATGAGCAGTTCTTC
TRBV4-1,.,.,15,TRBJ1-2,CASSQVGSQLYGYTF,TGCGCCAGCAGCCAAGTAGGCAGCCAGCTCTATGGCTACACCTTC
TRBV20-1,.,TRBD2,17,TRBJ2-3,CSAQGLAGGVITDTQYF,TGCAGTGCCCAGGGACTAGCGGGAGGTGTCATCACAGATACGCAGTATTTT
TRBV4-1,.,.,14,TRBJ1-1,CASSSRPGPTEAFF,TGCGCCAGCAGCTCCCGACCCGGTCCGACTGAAGCTTTCTTT
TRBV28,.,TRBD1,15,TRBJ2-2,CASSLTGGRTGELFF,TGTGCCAGCAGTTTAACAGGGGGCAGGACCGGGGAGCTGTTTTTT
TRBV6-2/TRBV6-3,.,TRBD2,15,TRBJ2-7,CASSGLAGGTYEQYF,TGTGCCAGCAGTGGACTAGCGGGGGGAACCTACGAGCAGTACTTC
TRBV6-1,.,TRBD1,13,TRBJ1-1,CATYRGMNTEAFF,TGTGCCACCTACAGGGGAATGAACACTGAAGCTTTCTTT
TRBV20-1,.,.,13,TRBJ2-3,CSASELGTDTQYF,TGCAGTGCTAGTGAACTCGGCACAGATACGCAGTATTTT
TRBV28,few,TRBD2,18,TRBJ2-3,CASTTSGGGMEITDTQYF,TGTGCCAGTACAACTAGCGGGGGTGGAATGGAAATCACAGATACGCAGTATTTT
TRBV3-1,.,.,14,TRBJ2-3,CASSPWDLQDTQYF,TGTGCCAGCAGCCCCTGGGACTTACAAGATACGCAGTATTTT
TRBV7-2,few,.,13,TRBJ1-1,CASSLRTDTEAFF,TGTGCCAGCTCCCTAAGGACAGACACTGAAGCTTTCTTT
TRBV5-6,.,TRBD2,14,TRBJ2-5,CASSPPGRANEQYF,TGTGCCAGCAGCCCCCCCGGGAGGGCCAATGAGCAGTACTTC
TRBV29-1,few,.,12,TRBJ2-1,CSVDPGLSEQFF,TGCAGCGTTGATCCAGGCTTGAGTGAGCAGTTCTTC
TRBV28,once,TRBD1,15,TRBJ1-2,CASSSRQGGFGGYTF,TGTGCCAGCAGTTCCCGACAGGGCGGATTTGGCGGCTACACCTTC
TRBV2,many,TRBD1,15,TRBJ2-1,CASSEMRDRGNEQFF,TGTGCCAGCAGTGAAATGAGGGACAGGGGCAATGAGCAGTTCTTC
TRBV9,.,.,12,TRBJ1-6,CASSVDNVALHF,TGTGCCAGCAGCGTAGACAATGTAGCCCTCCACTTT
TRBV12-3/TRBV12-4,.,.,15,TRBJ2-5,CASSDSLARKETQYF,TGTGCCAGCAGTGACTCCCTGGCTAGGAAAGAGACCCAGTACTTC
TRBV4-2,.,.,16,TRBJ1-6,CASSQDRNEYHSPLHF,TGTGCCAGCAGCCAAGATCGGAATGAGTACCATTCTCCCCTCCACTTT
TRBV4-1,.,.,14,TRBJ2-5,CASRVRITGETQYF,TGCGCCAGCAGGGTCCGAATAACTGGAGAGACCCAGTACTTC
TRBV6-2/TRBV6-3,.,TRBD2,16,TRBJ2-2,CASSYSAKGRERELFF,TGTGCCAGCAGTTACTCAGCCAAGGGGCGGGAGAGGGAGCTGTTTTTT
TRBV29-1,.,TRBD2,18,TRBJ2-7,CSGSLGTSGGAGSYEQYF,TGCAGCGGATCACTCGGGACTAGCGGGGGGGCCGGTTCTTACGAGCAGTACTTC
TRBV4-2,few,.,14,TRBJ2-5,CASSPGDDSETQYF,TGTGCCAGCAGCCCCGGGGACGATTCAGAGACCCAGTACTTC
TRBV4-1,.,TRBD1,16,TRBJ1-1,CASSPFGQGGTTEAFF,TGCGCCAGCAGCCCGTTCGGACAGGGGGGAACCACTGAAGCTTTCTTT
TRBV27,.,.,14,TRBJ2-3,CASSLRAFTDTQYF,TGTGCCAGCAGTCTCCGGGCCTTCACAGATACGCAGTATTTT
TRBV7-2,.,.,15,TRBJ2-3,CASSLGRRITDTQYF,TGTGCCAGCAGCTTAGGCAGGCGTATCACAGATACGCAGTATTTT
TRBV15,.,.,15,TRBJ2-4,CATGWWGGPKNIQYF,TGTGCCACGGGATGGTGGGGAGGACCTAAAAACATTCAGTACTTC
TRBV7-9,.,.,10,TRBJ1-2,CATEENGYTF,TGTGCCACTGAGGAGAATGGCTACACCTTC
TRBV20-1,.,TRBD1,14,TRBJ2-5,CSASDRGYQETQYF,TGCAGTGCGTCGGACAGGGGGTACCAAGAGACCCAGTACTTC
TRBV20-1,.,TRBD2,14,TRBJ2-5,CSASTSGGEETQYF,TGCAGTGCCAGTACTAGCGGGGGGGAAGAGACCCAGTACTTC
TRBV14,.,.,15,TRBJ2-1,CASSPRLGNLNEQFF,TGTGCCAGCAGCCCTCGACTGGGTAACTTAAATGAGCAGTTCTTC
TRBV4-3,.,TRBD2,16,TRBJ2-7,CASSLGLAGGGYEQYF,TGCGCCAGCAGCCTCGGACTAGCGGGGGGAGGCTACGAGCAGTACTTC
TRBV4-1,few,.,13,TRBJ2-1,CATADSTYNEQFF,TGCGCCACCGCGGACTCAACCTACAATGAGCAGTTCTTC
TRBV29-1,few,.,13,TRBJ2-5,CSVEGPLQETQYF,TGCAGCGTTGAAGGGCCATTACAAGAGACCCAGTACTTC
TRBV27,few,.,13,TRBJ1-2,CASSFDRSLGYTF,TGTGCCAGCAGTTTTGATCGGTCCCTTGGCTACACCTTC
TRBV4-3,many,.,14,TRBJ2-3,CASSQDPYTDTQYF,TGCGCCAGCAGCCAAGACCCATACACAGATACGCAGTATTTT
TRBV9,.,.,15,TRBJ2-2,CASRQGTGSTGELFF,TGTGCCAGCAGACAGGGCACAGGGTCCACCGGGGAGCTGTTTTTT
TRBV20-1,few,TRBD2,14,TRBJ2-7,CSRRLAGGPYEQYF,TGCAGTCGCAGGCTAGCGGGGGGGCCCTACGAGCAGTACTTC
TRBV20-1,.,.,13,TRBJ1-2,CSARGTDFYGYTF,TGCAGTGCTAGAGGGACCGACTTCTATGGCTACACCTTC
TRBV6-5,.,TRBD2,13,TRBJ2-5,CASSPSGIETQYF,TGTGCCAGCAGTCCAAGCGGGATAGAGACCCAGTACTTC
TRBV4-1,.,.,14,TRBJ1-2,CASSQDILLKGYTF,TGCGCCAGCAGCCAAGATATCTTACTGAAGGGCTACACCTTC
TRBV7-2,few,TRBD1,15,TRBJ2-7,CASSLAGTGIHEQYF,TGTGCCAGCAGCTTAGCCGGGACAGGTATCCACGAGCAGTACTTC
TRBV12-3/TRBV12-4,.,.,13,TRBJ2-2,CASRASRTGELFF,TGTGCCAGCAGAGCTTCGCGTACCGGGGAGCTGTTTTTT
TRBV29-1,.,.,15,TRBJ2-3,CSVGGSDASTDTQYF,TGCAGCGTTGGGGGTAGCGACGCTAGCACAGATACGCAGTATTTT
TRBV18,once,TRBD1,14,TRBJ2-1,CASSPLTTGQEQFF,TGTGCCAGCTCACCACTGACGACAGGGCAGGAGCAGTTCTTC
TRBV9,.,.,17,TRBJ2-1,CASSVPVTRSSYNEQFF,TGTGCCAGCAGCGTTCCGGTCACTCGAAGCTCCTACAATGAGCAGTTCTTC
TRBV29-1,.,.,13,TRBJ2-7,CSVEEVASYEQYF,TGCAGCGTTGAAGAGGTGGCCTCCTACGAGCAGTACTTC
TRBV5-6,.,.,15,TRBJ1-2,CANKPRTGANYGYTF,TGTGCCAACAAGCCCAGAACGGGGGCTAACTATGGCTACACCTTC
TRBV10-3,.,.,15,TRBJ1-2,CAISESGEGLDGYTF,TGTGCCATCAGTGAGTCCGGGGAGGGCCTGGATGGCTACACCTTC
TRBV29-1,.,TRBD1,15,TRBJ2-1,CSVEETDRGRDEQFF,TGCAGCGTTGAAGAAACGGACAGGGGGCGAGACGAGCAGTTCTTC
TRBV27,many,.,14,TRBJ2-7,CASSLSSGSYEQYF,TGTGCCAGCAGTTTATCAAGCGGCTCCTACGAGCAGTACTTC
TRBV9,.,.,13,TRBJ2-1,CASSVATLNEQFF,TGTGCCAGCAGCGTAGCTACGCTCAATGAGCAGTTCTTC